The 25 T cell receptor beta chains below all came from one sample that was sequenced in a study of early T cells in non-severe SARS-CoV-2 infection. Each CDR3 protein is one row after TCRdb ran MiXCR on the 5' RACE reads. The sample shows approximately 98,000 distinct CDR3 sequences, 9% to 14% of them seen only once. The sample was whole blood. The receptors stem from an adult who was a healthcare worker with PCR-confirmed SARS-CoV-2 infection or an uninfected control (not recorded which).

This chain joins TRBV28 and TRBJ2-2, with unresolved D. Between the trimmed V and J ends, which lost 6 bases and 6 bases, there was a span of 17 bases. This CDR3 has 15 amino acids. Germline V gives CDR1 MDHEN, CDR2 SYDVKM. The CDR3 bases are TGTGCCAGCAGACCCTCTATCGGGTGGGCCGGGGAGCTGTTTTTT. This encodes CASRPSIGWAGELFF. The complete variable domain, with remaining parts taken from reference TRBV28 and TRBJ2-2, reads DVKVTQSSRYLVKRTGEKVFLECVQDMDHENMFWYRQDPGLGLRLIYFSYDVKMKEKGDIPEGYSVSREKKERFSLILESASTNQTSMYLCASRPSIGWAGELFFGEGSRLTVL.

This clonotype has a count of ten or more. This chain connects TRBV7-3 to TRBJ2-5, with 10 bases matching TRBD2. The CDR3 has 18 amino acids. The V gene end was trimmed by 5 bases and the J gene end by 2 bases; junction bases not matched to a gene: 14. The germline CDR1 and CDR2 sequences are SGHTA and FQGTGA. The DNA for the CDR3 is TGTGCCAGCAGCCCAAAGGGTGTCCTAGCGGGGGCTCAAGAGACCCAGTACTTC. This translates into CASSPKGVLAGAQETQYF.

This chain joins TRBV5-1 and TRBJ1-1, with 7 bases aligning to TRBD1. Germline values: CDR1 SGHRS, CDR2 YFSETQ. This CDR3 is built from 15 residues. V gave up 0 bases and J gave up 1 base; unmatched junction bases: 3. CDR3 sequence: CASSLGQGENTEAFF. CDR3 bases: TGCGCCAGCAGCTTGGGACAGGGTGAGAACACTGAAGCTTTCTTT.

The chain has TRBV11-2 and TRBJ2-7, with D unresolved. The CDR3 extends over 12 amino acids. Germline CDR1 SGHAT, CDR2 FQNNGV. The V end lost 0 bases, the J end lost 6 bases, and 6 bases lay between the germline ends. CDR3 nucleotide sequence: TGTGCCAGCAGCTTAGAGTCTTTCGAGCAGTACTTC. This sequence encodes CASSLESFEQYF.

In its sample, this clonotype was seen a few times. The chain's CDR3 is CASSLDRQGLYEQYF. For the CDR3, the DNA is TGTGCCAGCAGCTTAGACCGACAGGGTCTCTACGAGCAGTACTTC. The chain carries TRBV7-9 and TRBJ2-7, with 7 bases that match TRBD1. The V segment lost 1 base and the J segment 3 bases; nucleotides outside the gene matches: 6. This CDR3 region has 15 residues. CDR1 is SEHNR, CDR2 FQNEAQ, per germline (reference sequence).

This chain links TRBV11-2 with TRBJ2-7; 8 nucleotides line up with TRBD1. V shed 5 bases, J shed 2 bases, and the junction held 11 bases outside the gene matches. Per germline, CDR1 SGHAT and CDR2 FQNNGV. This CDR3 region has 16 residues. The CDR3 region has the DNA TGTGCCAGCAGCGGGGGGTGGACAGGGAGTCCCTACGAGCAGTACTTC. As protein: CASSGGWTGSPYEQYF.

This clonotype was picked up many times. The rearrangement uses TRBV24-1 and TRBJ2-3; possibly TRBD1 for D (6 bases). This CDR3 contains 15 residues. Germline-derived CDR1 and CDR2 are KGHDR and SFDVKD. Trimming cost V 2 bases and J 4 bases, with 12 bases left between them. CDR3: CATSDSQGWADTQYF. CDR3 DNA: TGTGCCACCAGTGATTCACAGGGTTGGGCAGATACGCAGTATTTT.

This rearrangement joins TRBV3-1 to TRBJ1-1; D is perhaps TRBD1 (5 bases). The germline V and J ends were trimmed by 2 bases and 6 bases, with 16 bases remaining between them. Germline V gives CDR1 LGHDT, CDR2 YNNKEL (reference sequence). The CDR3 has 15 residues. The CDR3 coding sequence is TGTGCCAGCAGCCAATGGGCAGGGCAAGACGCTGAAGCTTTCTTT. Translated, it gives CASSQWAGQDAEAFF.

This clonotype has more than one count but fewer than ten. The V gene is TRBV9, the J gene TRBJ1-5; no reliable D call. V lost 7 bases and J lost 3, with 14 bases in between. CDR1 and CDR2 (germline): SGDLS, YYNGEE. This CDR3 has 14 amino acids. CDR3: CASGDALPNQPQHF. The CDR3 nucleotides are TGTGCCAGCGGCGACGCGCTGCCCAATCAGCCCCAGCATTTT.

The table lists this clonotype with many counts. One end of the junction is discordant with germline, which a read error may explain. The V gene is TRBV30, the J gene TRBJ1-2, with TRBD1 matching 12 bases. This CDR3 has 15 residues. Germline V lookup: CDR1 GTSNPN, CDR2 SVGIG (reference sequence). CDR3 coding DNA: TGTGCCTGGAGCTCGCGACCGGGACAGGGGGCCCTGGGGGACTTC. Translation: CAWSSRPGQGALGDF.

This clonotype was seen a handful of times. The rearrangement joins TRBV2 to TRBJ1-4; the D gene is possibly TRBD1 (5 bases). The CDR3 is 11 amino acids. Germline V lookup: CDR1 SNHLY, CDR2 FYNNEI. Trimming cost V 3 bases and J 15 bases, with 11 bases left between them. CDR3 nucleotides: TGTGCCAGCAGTGATTCACCGGGGGTGTTTTTT. This gives the protein CASSDSPGVFF.

Points on this clonotype: A single base separates this from a much larger clone, so it may be a read error. The chain uses TRBV7-9 and TRBJ1-1, with D tentatively TRBD1 (5 bases). The CDR3 is 14 amino acids. The V end was cut by 5 bases, the J end by 5 bases, with 15 bases between. The germline V gene has CDR1 SEHNR and CDR2 FQNEAQ (reference sequence). CDR3 coding DNA: TGTGCCAGCAGCGTACAGGTCCTCCGGACTGAAGCTTTCTTT. This gives the protein CASSVQVLRTEAFF.

Remarks on this clonotype: A much larger clone differs by one base, so this may be a read error. This chain connects TRBV28 to TRBJ1-1; D is perhaps TRBD1 (5 bases). This CDR3 has 12 amino acids. Germline V gene data show CDR1 as MDHEN and CDR2 as SYDVKM. CDR3 bases: TGTGCCAGCAGATACAGGAACGCTGAAGCTTTCTTT. Its protein is CASRYRNAEAFF.

The V call is TRBV2, the J call TRBJ2-1, with a weak D call TRBD2 (6 bases). Deletions cut 0 bases from V and 0 bases from J, with 9 bases between. CDR1 and CDR2 (germline): SNHLY, FYNNEI. This CDR3 region has 16 residues. The CDR3 here is CASSEAAGNSYNEQFF. DNA for the CDR3: TGTGCCAGCAGTGAAGCGGCGGGGAACTCCTACAATGAGCAGTTCTTC.

This chain joins TRBV7-2 and TRBJ2-7; TRBD1 is a possible D gene (5 bases). Trimming took off 5 bases at V and 3 bases at J, with 20 bases between the two ends. This CDR3 has 16 residues. Germline CDR1 SGHTA, CDR2 FQGNSA. The CDR3 DNA reads as TGTGCCAGCAGCCAAAGGGGTCGGTCTAACCTCTACGAGCAGTACTTC. Encoded protein: CASSQRGRSNLYEQYF.

This clonotype was counted ten times or more. The J gene is TRBJ1-2, the V gene TRBV7-6; D is unclear. CDR3 size: 14 residues. The V end lost 6 bases, the J end lost 1 base, and 12 bases lay between the germline ends. Germline loops: CDR1 SGHVS, CDR2 FNYEAQ. The CDR3 bases are TGTGCCAGCAGTCGTGGAAACAGTAACTATGGCTACACCTTC. Translation gives CASSRGNSNYGYTF.

V and J are TRBV4-1 and TRBJ1-1; D gene uncertain. The germline gives CDR1 MGHRA, CDR2 YSYEKL. CDR3 size: 14 residues. Trimming pared 4 bases from V and 0 bases from J, leaving 9 bases between. The CDR3 region has the DNA TGCGCCAGCAGCCGCACAGTGATGAACACTGAAGCTTTCTTT. This sequence encodes CASSRTVMNTEAFF.

This clonotype has just a few counts. This chain uses TRBV7-9 with TRBJ2-7, with D possibly TRBD1 on 6 matching bases. V was cut by 5 bases and J by 1 base, with 9 bases left in between. Germline V gives CDR1 SEHNR, CDR2 FQNEAQ (reference sequence). This CDR3 has 13 amino acids. In DNA, the CDR3 is TGTGCCAGCAGCCGACAGGAGTCCTACGAGCAGTACTTC. Translation: CASSRQESYEQYF.

In its sample, this clonotype was seen a few times. The rearrangement joins TRBV6-1 to TRBJ2-7; tentative D call: TRBD2 (5 bases). V gave up 10 bases and J gave up 2 bases, with 15 bases separating them. Germline CDR1 is MNHNS and CDR2 is SASEGT. The CDR3 loop spans 13 amino acids. The CDR3 DNA follows: TGTGCCATTCGGGGATCCGGTACCTACGAGCAGTACTTC. Its translation: CAIRGSGTYEQYF.

The table lists this clonotype with a few counts. This chain connects TRBV4-1 to TRBJ1-2; D remains unclear. Trimming stripped 2 bases from V and 6 bases from J, with 16 bases between. The V gene's germline CDR1 is MGHRA and CDR2 YSYEKL. This CDR3 region has 15 residues. The CDR3, as DNA: TGCGCCAGCAGCCAACCTCCCAGAAGTGGGGATGGCTACACCTTC. Translation gives CASSQPPRSGDGYTF.

At least ten counts were recorded for this clonotype. The J gene is TRBJ2-1, the V gene TRBV6-1; D perhaps matches TRBD1 (5 bases). V was trimmed by 2 bases and J by 9 bases, leaving 8 bases between them. Germline values: CDR1 MNHNS, CDR2 SASEGT. The CDR3 extends over 12 amino acids. The CDR3 DNA follows: TGTGCCAGCAGTGAACAGGGCGGTGAGCAGTTCTTC. Encoded protein: CASSEQGGEQFF.

The chain combines TRBV30 with TRBJ2-2; D perhaps matches TRBD1 (5 bases). With 2 bases removed from V and 6 bases from J, the gap between germline ends came to 13 bases. This CDR3 has 14 residues. Germline CDR1 GTSNPN, CDR2 SVGIG (reference sequence). CDR3 loop: CAWSTAGSSGELFF. The CDR3 region has the DNA TGTGCCTGGAGTACGGCAGGGTCGTCCGGGGAGCTGTTTTTT. The full variable domain, rest sourced from reference TRBV30 and TRBJ2-2, is SQTIHQWPATLVQPVGSPLSLECTVEGTSNPNLYWYRQAAGRGLQLLFYSVGIGQISSEVPQNLSASRPQDRQFILSSKKLLLSDSGFYLCAWSTAGSSGELFFGEGSRLTVL.

This clonotype was seen at least ten times. The V and J genes are TRBV25-1 and TRBJ1-3, with D possibly matching TRBD1 (5 bases). The CDR3 covers 14 residues. Germline V gene data show CDR1 as MGHDK and CDR2 as SYGVNS. V was shortened by 5 bases and J by 4 bases, with 12 bases between the two germline ends. CDR3 region: CASSLGGAGNTIYF. In DNA form, the CDR3 reads TGTGCCAGCAGTCTCGGAGGGGCCGGAAACACCATATATTTT.

The chain combines TRBV11-2 with TRBJ2-7; 7 positions match TRBD1. Germline V gene sequence: CDR1 SGHAT, CDR2 FQNNGV. After removal of 1 base from V and 3 bases from J, the junction contained 6 bases not matched to a gene. The CDR3 extends over 15 amino acids. The DNA for the CDR3 is TGTGCCAGCAGCTTAGGTCGGCAGGGGGTCTACGAGCAGTACTTC. Its protein product is CASSLGRQGVYEQYF.

This chain joins TRBV18 and TRBJ1-5; the match to TRBD1 covers 8 bases. Trimming took 5 bases from V and 5 from J; bases not matched to a gene: 5. CDR1 and CDR2 (germline): KGHSH, LQKENI. The length of the CDR3 is 14 residues. The CDR3 protein is CASSDRGRDQPQHF. In nucleotides, the CDR3 is TGTGCCAGCTCAGACAGGGGTAGGGATCAGCCCCAGCATTTT.